This T cell receptor beta chain originates from a study of shared clonotypes between healthy human individuals. General observations from the study: In having few donors, the study represented limited genetic and exposure-history diversity.

TCRdb's table, derived via immunoSEQ multiplex PCR, lists solely in-frame clones and lacks some. Seen here are nearly 500,000 clones, 60% to 85% observed once, and the top ten hold 10% to 15%. Regarding this clone: Its antigen is unknown. The sample contains more than one DNA sequence encoding this CDR3.

The sample consisted of PBMCs. The clonotype comes from a woman in her forties in good health. Some clones in this sample may be carry-over from other donors' samples.

The CDR3 spells CASSLERTDTQYF. CDR3 bases: TGTGCCAGCAGCCTCGAACGGACAGATACGCAGTATTTT. The gene calls are TRBV11-2 and TRBJ2-3; no clear D gene. This CDR3 region has 13 residues. Germline V gene data show CDR1 as SGHAT and CDR2 as FQNNGV. Trimming removed 5 bases from V and 3 bases from J, with 9 bases in between.